What follows are 12 T cell receptor beta chains derived from one specimen sequenced in a study of beta chain features in type 1 diabetes (dated 2018 in TCRdb). Library preparation employed the immunoSEQ multiplex PCR assay. The entire amount of isolated RNA was reverse transcribed using the High Capacity cDNA Reverse Transcription Kit, so the sequenced TCRB transcripts were expressed ones. Here the immuneACCESS table is served through TCRdb, limited to in-frame sequences with V and J called. Missing clones are a known gap in these copies; in checked studies unresolved V genes cover under half, and the rest lacks a known reason. Counted in this sample were around 200,000 clones; approximately 13% of them appeared once. 0.62% of the sample belongs to the ten largest clones. What was sequenced was central memory CD4+ T cells from blood. These receptors were taken from a woman aged 18-29 years in good health.

The CDR3 DNA is TGCGCCAGCAGCCCGGACAGGGGTAAATATGGCTACACCTTC. Amino acid sequence: CASSPDRGKYGYTF. V usage is TRBV5-1 and J usage is TRBJ1-2; 9 bases map to TRBD1. The CDR3 consists of 14 residues. CDR1 is SGHRS, CDR2 YFSETQ, per germline. Unmatched junction bases numbered 6, after V lost 4 bases and J lost 5 bases. Combining the CDR3 with reference TRBV5-1 and TRBJ1-2 gives the whole variable domain KAGVTQTPRYLIKTRGQQVTLSCSPISGHRSVSWYQQTPGQGLQFLFEYFSETQRNKGNFPGRFSGRQFSNSRSEMNVSTLELGDSALYLCASSPDRGKYGYTFGSGTRLTVV.

In this sample, this clone turned up a few times. V gene TRBV29-1 combines with J gene TRBJ2-2; no definite D call. CDR3 length equals 15 residues. With 1 base removed from V and 0 bases from J, the gap between germline ends came to 9 bases. The V gene's germline CDR1 is SQVTM and CDR2 ANQGSEA. The CDR3, as DNA: TGCAGCGTTGAAGTGGGCAGTACGAACACCGGGGAGCTGTTTTTT. Translation: CSVEVGSTNTGELFF.

This clone has only a few counts. This rearrangement joins TRBV5-4 to TRBJ2-2; 9 bases are a match to TRBD2. CDR1 and CDR2 from the germline V gene are SGHNT and YYREEE (reference sequence). The CDR3 consists of 15 residues. V trimming: 4 bases; J trimming: 3 bases; junction bases outside the gene matches: 4. Here the CDR3 reads CASSQTSGHTGELFF. The CDR3 coding sequence is TGTGCCAGCAGCCAGACTAGCGGCCACACCGGGGAGCTGTTTTTT.

This clone appeared a few times. The chain recombines TRBV6-5 with TRBJ1-1; perhaps TRBD1 as D (6 bases). The CDR3 extends over 14 amino acids. Trimming pared 6 bases from V and 2 bases from J, leaving 13 bases between. Germline lookup yields CDR1 MNHEY and CDR2 SVGAGI. As DNA, the CDR3 is TGTGCCAGCAGAACCGGACAGCTTAACACTGAAGCTTTCTTT. Translating it yields CASRTGQLNTEAFF.

This clone was seen a few times. The genes are TRBV5-4 and TRBJ2-2; 7 nucleotides line up with TRBD1. V lost 3 bases and J lost 4; bases outside the gene matches: 9. Looked up from germline, CDR1 is SGHNT and CDR2 is YYREEE (reference sequence). This CDR3 has 16 amino acids. CDR3 DNA sequence: TGTGCCAGCAGCTCGGCAGGGGGAATGTCCACCGGGGAGCTGTTTTTT. The encoded protein is CASSSAGGMSTGELFF.

The chain uses TRBV30 and TRBJ2-3; 8 bases fit TRBD2. V lost 0 bases to trimming and J lost 0 bases; unmatched junction nucleotides: 8. Germline V CDR1 and CDR2: GTSNPN, SVGIG (reference sequence). The CDR3 runs 17 residues. Written as DNA, the CDR3 is TGTGCCTGGAGTGTTGGAGCGGGGGATACTAGCACAGATACGCAGTATTTT. This encodes CAWSVGAGDTSTDTQYF.

The chain uses TRBV18 and TRBJ1-2, with D hard to call. Germline values: CDR1 KGHSH, CDR2 LQKENI. This CDR3 comprises 15 residues. Deletions cut 0 bases from V and 5 bases from J, with 13 bases between. In DNA form, the CDR3 reads TGTGCCAGCTCACCACCGGCTAAGCGATCGTATGGCTACACCTTC. The encoded protein is CASSPPAKRSYGYTF.

Comment on this clone: Relative to the germline gene, one junction end is altered; a read error may explain this. V usage is TRBV7-7 and J usage is TRBJ2-1; 9 bases are shared with TRBD1. Germline CDR1 reads SSHAT; CDR2 reads FNYEAQ (reference sequence). This CDR3 has 16 residues. The DNA for the CDR3 is TGTGCTAGCAGTCCCGGACAGGGGCTAGCGAATAATGAGCAGTTCTTC. Translating it yields CASSPGQGLANNEQFF. The full variable domain, its missing parts supplied by reference TRBV7-7 and TRBJ2-1, is GAGVSQSPRYKVTKRGQDVTLRCDPISSHATLYWYQQALGQGPEFLTYFNYEAQPDKSGLPSDRFSAERPEGSISTLTIQRTEQRDSAMYRCASSPGQGLANNEQFFGPGTRLTVL.

CDR3 in amino acids: CASSRGQGAYEQYF. CDR3 coding DNA: TGTGCCAGCAGCAGAGGACAGGGTGCCTACGAGCAGTACTTC. This chain links TRBV5-6 with TRBJ2-7; the match to TRBD1 covers 8 bases. The CDR3 extends over 14 amino acids. V was clipped by 4 bases and J by 2 bases; unmatched bases: 5. Germline assignment: CDR1 SGHDT and CDR2 YYEEEE.

This clone was picked up a small number of times. The chain carries TRBV11-2 and TRBJ2-7; possible D gene TRBD1, 6 bases. CDR3 size: 16 residues. V was shortened by 4 bases and J by 0 bases, with 16 bases between the two germline ends. Germline V gene sequence: CDR1 SGHAT, CDR2 FQNNGV. CDR3 protein: CASSSRGRRSSYEQYF. As DNA, the CDR3 is TGTGCCAGCAGCTCCAGGGGCCGAAGGAGCTCCTACGAGCAGTACTTC.

CDR3 region: CASNPGRDKNIQYF. CDR3 sequence (DNA): TGCGCCAGCAATCCAGGGAGGGACAAAAACATTCAGTACTTC. The chain joins TRBV5-1 to TRBJ2-4; 7 bases map to TRBD2. The germline CDR1 and CDR2 sequences are SGHRS and YFSETQ. V dropped 6 bases and J dropped 3; count of bases not matched to a gene: 6. The CDR3 loop spans 14 amino acids.

The chain joins TRBV7-9 to TRBJ2-7; D is possibly TRBD1 (5 bases). The CDR3 contains 16 residues. Trimming took 5 bases from V and 1 from J, leaving 18 bases between them. Germline V CDR1 and CDR2: SEHNR, FQNEAQ (reference sequence). This chain's CDR3 is CASSRQQGRVSYEQYF. CDR3 bases: TGTGCCAGCAGCCGACAACAAGGCAGGGTGTCCTACGAGCAGTACTTC.